This T cell receptor beta chain was identified in a study of cytomegalovirus exposure and HLA in healthy donors. Per the germline V gene, CDR1 is LNHNV and CDR2 is YYDKDF (reference sequence). The CDR3 contains 16 residues. Trimming removed 0 bases at V and 0 bases at J, with 9 bases between. In the PCR, 60 Vbeta and 13 Jbeta primers were used. Libraries were prepared by immunoSEQ multiplex PCR; TCRdb keeps only in-frame clonotypes and omits some of them. Of around 150,000 clones in the sample, about two thirds were seen once. The chain couples TRBV15 to TRBJ1-5; D gene ambiguous. This TCR came from a woman in her twenties or thirties in good health and CMV-seronegative. The sequenced sample was PBMCs. The CDR3 sequence is CATSRDYPDSNQPQHF. The CDR3 DNA is TGTGCCACCAGCAGAGATTATCCAGATAGCAATCAGCCCCAGCATTTT.